The source of this T cell receptor (beta chain) is a study of cytotoxic CD8 clonotypes in ibrutinib-treated CLL. Across the whole study: Roughly 25 partial and 2 complete responses; at median around 71 months, approximately 14 remitted, roughly 12 progressed.

Germline V CDR1 and CDR2: KGHSH, LQKENI. The CDR3 runs 16 residues. Trimming shortened V by 3 bases and J by 2 bases, and 14 bases separated the two germline ends. Only in-frame clones appear in the TCRdb table, and some are missing; sequencing was by immunoSEQ multiplex PCR. The table has 200,000 to 250,000 clones, 79% seen once. The chain combines TRBV18 with TRBJ1-5; maybe TRBD1 (6 bases). The sample here was PBMCs, taken after 12 months of ibrutinib treatment. This clonotype was sampled from a human donor with chronic lymphocytic leukemia. CDR3 protein: CASSPPTGAGNQPQHF. The CDR3 DNA sequence: TGTGCCAGCTCACCCCCGACAGGTGCCGGCAATCAGCCCCAGCATTTT.